This is a list of T cell receptor beta chains from one sample in a study of blood T cell repertoires in COVID-19. Assay used: immunoSEQ multiplex PCR; TCRdb lists only in-frame clones, some missing. Of around 270,000 clones in the sample, under 90% were seen once. The specimen sequenced was peripheral blood. All receptors derive from a man aged 60-69 years with acute or convalescent COVID-19. CDR3s include the opening cysteine and the closing phenylalanine or tryptophan. Only part of the rows carry a size: once, few, many, or a class if the clone is expanded.

v_gene	abundance	j_gene	CDR3aa
TRBV12-3/TRBV12-4	.	TRBJ1-5	CASSSTGNQPQHF
TRBV7-6	.	TRBJ2-2	CASSPGENTGELFF
TRBV21-1	.	TRBJ1-1	CASRSGGTEAFF
TRBV7-3	.	TRBJ2-1	CASSSRQGNEQFF
TRBV4-1	once	TRBJ2-2	CASSQKMAGLAIAGELFF
TRBV27	few	TRBJ2-7	CASSLVQGRSEQYF
TRBV21-1	.	TRBJ2-1	CASSNGTGSRDEQFF
TRBV6-5	.	TRBJ1-6	CASTQAHNSPLHF
TRBV28	.	TRBJ2-7	CASSQPGQSYEQYF
TRBV12-3/TRBV12-4	.	TRBJ1-2	CASSFQNNYGYTF
TRBV5-4	.	TRBJ1-6	CASRQGTALNSPLHF
TRBV4-2	.	TRBJ2-7	CASSQERGRLYEQYF
TRBV7-3	.	TRBJ2-1	CASSLTGGTSGGLGNEQFF
TRBV6-2/TRBV6-3	.	TRBJ2-2	CASSLAGVTTGELFF
TRBV10-3	.	TRBJ1-2	CAIRDTAIYGYTF
TRBV2	.	TRBJ2-1	CASWGGHLSSYNEQFF
TRBV9	.	TRBJ2-5	CASSVQGGEGETQYF
TRBV5-8	.	TRBJ2-5	CASSLFGTGTQETQYF
TRBV5-1	.	TRBJ1-5	CASSPGIGGNQPQHF
TRBV21-1	.	TRBJ2-7	CASSKEGGLAGGPYEQYF
TRBV19	.	TRBJ2-5	CASSQPLTGRGETQYF
TRBV2	.	TRBJ2-2	CASRVDRHTGELFF
TRBV10-3	.	TRBJ1-6	CATRTGYNSPLHF
TRBV2	.	TRBJ1-4	CASSEGGHNEKLFF
TRBV10-2	.	TRBJ1-1	CASRKGQALNTEAFF
TRBV5-1	once	TRBJ1-1	CASSTRGQPLNTEAFF
TRBV5-8	.	TRBJ1-2	CASRMSWTGTYGYTF
TRBV3-1/TRBV3-2	.	TRBJ2-1	CASSQVAGYNEQFF
TRBV25-1	.	TRBJ2-7	CASSEWGQVYEQYF
TRBV2	.	TRBJ1-5	CASSLDQGRNQPQHF
TRBV4-2	.	TRBJ2-2	CASSRAVRKNTGELFF
TRBV18	once	TRBJ2-7	CASSPPGGRPYEQYF
TRBV7-9	.	TRBJ1-6	CASSPPILDSNSPLHF
TRBV13	.	TRBJ2-5	CASSTGEGGETQYF
TRBV20-1	.	TRBJ2-2	CSADRTGELFF
TRBV2	few	TRBJ1-3	CASMGPGNTIYF
TRBV7-8	few	TRBJ2-1	CASSDYYNEQFF
TRBV4-3	.	TRBJ1-5	CASSQEGRNNQPQHF
TRBV6-2/TRBV6-3	.	TRBJ2-3	CASSSGALGADTQYF
TRBV12-3/TRBV12-4	.	TRBJ2-7	CASAPTGAYEQYF
TRBV6-6	.	TRBJ1-6	CASSRTVGEYPLHF